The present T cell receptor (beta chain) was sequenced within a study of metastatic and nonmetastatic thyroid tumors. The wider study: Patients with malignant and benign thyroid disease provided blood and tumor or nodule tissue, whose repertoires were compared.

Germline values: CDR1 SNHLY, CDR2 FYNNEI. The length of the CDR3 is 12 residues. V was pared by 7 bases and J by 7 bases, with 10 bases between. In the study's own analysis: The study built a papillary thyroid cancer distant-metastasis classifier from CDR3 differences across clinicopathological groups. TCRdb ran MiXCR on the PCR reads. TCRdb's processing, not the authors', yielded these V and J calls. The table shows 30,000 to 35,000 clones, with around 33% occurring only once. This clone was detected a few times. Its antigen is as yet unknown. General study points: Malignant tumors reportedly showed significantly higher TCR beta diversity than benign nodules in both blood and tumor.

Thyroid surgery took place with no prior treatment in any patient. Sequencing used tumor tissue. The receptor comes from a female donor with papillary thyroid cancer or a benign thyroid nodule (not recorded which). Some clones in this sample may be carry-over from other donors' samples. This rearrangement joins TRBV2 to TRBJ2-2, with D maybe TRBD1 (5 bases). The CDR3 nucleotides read TGTGCCAGCAAAGGGGTCGGCGGGGAGCTGTTTTTT. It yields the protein CASKGVGGELFF. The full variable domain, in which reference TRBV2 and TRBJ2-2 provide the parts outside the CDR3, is EPEVTQTPSHQVTQMGQEVILRCVPISNHLYFYWYRQILGQKVEFLVSFYNNEISEKSEIFDDQFSVERPDGSNFTLKIRSTKLEDSAMYFCASKGVGGELFFGEGSRLTVL.